One TCR beta chain is described in this entry. The data stem from a study of blood T cell repertoires in COVID-19. Background on the study: Acute-phase and convalescent COVID-19 samples originated in the United States, Italy and Spain.

In Cohort 3, a recovered donor had either two negative PCRs, clearance, or symptom resolution. Some clones are missing from TCRdb's copy, which holds only in-frame ones; the method was immunoSEQ multiplex PCR. The table includes some 350,000 clones, around 87% detected once. Source material: PBMCs or T cells enriched from blood (not recorded which). The receptor was derived from a young woman who had recovered from COVID-19.

CDR3 coding DNA: TGCGCCAGCAGCCAAGATCTATCGGGCAGGGCCCACGATGGCTACACCTTC. It codes for CASSQDLSGRAHDGYTF. The rearrangement uses TRBV4-3 and TRBJ1-2; maybe TRBD1 (5 bases). The CDR3 runs 17 residues. Trimming removed 0 bases from V and 6 bases from J, with 20 bases in between. Germline V lookup: CDR1 LGHNA, CDR2 YSLEER.